The entry below gives a single T cell receptor (beta chain) sequence along with its context. At least ten counts were recorded for this clonotype. This receptor's antigen is unknown. No base quality information exists; no much larger clone differs at one position. This record comes from a study of CD8+CD57+ T cells in acquired aplastic anemia (dated by TCRdb to about 2018). Describing the broader study: A mean of approximately 3 ug of DNA, ranging from roughly 0.17 to 30 ug, was extracted from sorted CD4+ and CD8+ cells. CD8+CD57+ expansion was defined as frequency above the mean frequency observed in healthy subjects.

Findings and caveats that apply to the study as a whole: Roughly 30 CD8+ CDR3 sequences were shared between patients and controls but appeared highly expressed in patients and within their immunodominant clones. Patients and healthy controls showed no significant difference in CD8+ Simpson's diversity (P=0.060).

Flow cytometry had shown CD8+CD57+ cell expansion in the patients selected for sequencing. Every patient had severe acquired aplastic anemia, diagnosed using the International Study of Aplastic Anemia and Agranulocytosis and Camitta criteria. At the time blood was sampled, none of the patients had received any therapy. In this study, sorted CD4+ and CD8+ T cells from the blood of healthy subjects and of severe aplastic anemia patients had their TCR repertoires deep-sequenced. Patients were enrolled under clinicaltrials.gov protocols 00001620, 01623167, 00001397, 00071045, 00081523 and 00961064 in the USA. Ficoll-Paque density gradient centrifugation was used to isolate peripheral blood mononuclear cells. Before DNA extraction, CD4+ and CD8+ T cells were sorted with FACS or magnetic beads. Genomic DNA was used as template for profiling of TCR beta VDJ combinations and CDR3 sequences. TCR repertoire sequencing was run on an Illumina HiSeq 2000. On the authors' methods: Repertoire assessment relied on Simpson's diversity index, CDR3 size and DJ length profiles, and TRBV/TRBJ rearrangement plots. The most abundant DNA sequence in the deep sequencing data was taken as the immunodominant clone. CDR3 amino acid sequences were checked for sharing across subjects and were also compared against the VDJdb database and published repertoires. Clones were called with MiXCR by TCRdb after fastp trimmed the public reads at Q25, and only in-frame beta chains were retained. Each entry is one CDR3 protein sequence, shown with its most common DNA and genes. These V and J calls are TCRdb output, not the study's own analysis. Present in this sample are under 500,000 distinct CDR3 sequences, over 25% of which were seen just once. The ten largest clones capture under 0.95% of the sample.

The V and J ends are trimmed by 9 bases and 4 bases, leaving 16 bases between them. From a lookup of the germline V gene, CDR1 and CDR2 are WSHSY and SAAADI. The CDR3 numbers 14 residues from cysteine through phenylalanine. The kept DNA is CDR3 alone, 42 bases in frame from the first base. Input material: sorted CD4+, CD8+, or CD8+CD57+ T cells (not recorded which) from PBMCs. The chain employs TRBV10-2 and TRBJ2-1; TRBD2 might be the D gene, on 5 matching bases. The receptor was derived from a human donor with aplastic anemia. The CDR3 corresponds to CASIPSGGYNEQFF. The DNA reads as follows: TGCGCCAGTATACCCAGCGGTGGGTACAATGAGCAGTTCTTC.